The clone carrying this T cell receptor (beta chain) came up once. Antigen unknown. The entry originates in a study of OX40 agonist ivuxolimab in advanced cancers. Study at large: A partial response was reached by three patients: one with hepatocellular carcinoma and two with cutaneous melanoma. Broader study findings: CD8+ T cells (on average) carried more expanded clones than CD4+ T cells.

Sampling of blood occurred at baseline, cycle 4 day 1, and cycle 7 day 1. Trimming at V came to 4 bases and at J to 6 bases, leaving 9 bases not matched to a gene. Germline V gene lookup returns CDR1 SGDLS and CDR2 YYNGEE. This CDR3 contains 16 residues. Only in-frame clones appear in the TCRdb table, and some are missing; sequencing was by immunoSEQ multiplex PCR. The table records approximately 82,000 clones, roughly 81% of them present only once. The receptor was isolated from an adult with an advanced solid tumor such as melanoma, head and neck, liver or kidney cancer. The sample consisted of CD4+ or CD8+ T cells sorted from blood, taken in a trial of the OX40 agonist ivuxolimab. This chain joins TRBV9 and TRBJ2-2; 10 nucleotides line up with TRBD2. The CDR3 loop reads CASSPLMSGGAGELFF. CDR3 sequence (DNA): TGTGCCAGCAGCCCCTTGATGAGCGGGGGGGCCGGGGAGCTGTTTTTT.